These T cell receptor beta chains were read from a single sample in a study of vaccination effects on CD4 cells after COVID-19. Their cognate antigens are unknown. Generated by immunoSEQ multiplex PCR, the TCRdb table keeps only in-frame clones and is missing some. The data contain 30,000 to 40,000 clones, 73% of them singletons. The sample here was CD4+ T cells from PBMCs cultured with HCoV-OC43 spike peptides, taken before COVID-19 vaccination. All receptors come from a human donor who received a COVID-19 vaccine. The CDR3 runs from the conserved cysteine through the conserved F or W. A D gene is named only where the DNA matches it firmly. Clone size, where shown, is once, few, many, or a class for clones that have expanded.

size: once; J: TRBJ2-7; V: TRBV7-2; D: -; CDR3: CASSLGRDYEQYF; DNA: TGTGCCAGCAGCTTAGGGAGGGACTACGAGCAGTACTTC
size: -; J: TRBJ1-1; V: TRBV4-2; D: -; CDR3: CASSRSQPPTEAFF; DNA: TGTGCCAGCAGCCGATCGCAGCCTCCCACTGAAGCTTTCTTT
size: few; J: TRBJ1-5; V: TRBV30; D: -; CDR3: CAWSVSGVQPQHF; DNA: TGTGCCTGGAGTGTATCCGGGGTACAGCCCCAGCATTTT
size: -; J: TRBJ2-1; V: TRBV6-5; D: TRBD1; CDR3: CASRRQGNSYNEQFF; DNA: TGTGCCAGCAGGCGACAGGGTAACTCCTACAATGAGCAGTTCTTC
size: -; J: TRBJ2-2; V: TRBV6-2/TRBV6-3; D: TRBD2; CDR3: CASSPPWRGKNTGELFF; DNA: TGTGCCAGCAGTCCCCCATGGCGGGGGAAGAACACCGGGGAGCTGTTTTTT
size: -; J: TRBJ2-2; V: TRBV2; D: -; CDR3: CASDAANTGELFF; DNA: TGTGCCAGCGATGCAGCGAACACCGGGGAGCTGTTTTTT
size: -; J: TRBJ2-3; V: TRBV5-1; D: -; CDR3: CASSLVGRGPDTQYF; DNA: TGCGCCAGCAGCTTGGTTGGGAGGGGGCCAGATACGCAGTATTTT
size: -; J: TRBJ1-4; V: TRBV18; D: TRBD1; CDR3: CASSRAQGASNEKLFF; DNA: TGTGCCAGCTCACGGGCACAGGGGGCCTCTAATGAAAAACTGTTTTTT
size: -; J: TRBJ2-7; V: TRBV30; D: TRBD2; CDR3: CAWSVTRRERISGEQYF; DNA: TGTGCCTGGAGTGTTACGAGGCGGGAGCGCATATCTGGCGAGCAGTACTTC
size: -; J: TRBJ1-2; V: TRBV3-1/TRBV3-2; D: -; CDR3: CASSQGEGGYTF; DNA: TGTGCCAGCAGCCAAGGGGAAGGGGGCTACACCTTC
size: -; J: TRBJ2-5; V: TRBV5-1; D: TRBD2; CDR3: CASSLGGRAGETQYF; DNA: TGCGCCAGCAGCTTGGGCGGGAGGGCCGGTGAGACCCAGTACTTC
size: -; J: TRBJ2-7; V: TRBV5-4; D: TRBD2; CDR3: CASSLDTSGGYEQYF; DNA: TGTGCCAGCAGCTTGGATACTAGCGGGGGATACGAGCAGTACTTC
size: -; J: TRBJ2-5; V: TRBV5-6; D: TRBD2; CDR3: CASSLGTGTSYETQYF; DNA: TGTGCCAGCAGCTTGGGGACCGGGACTAGCTATGAGACCCAGTACTTC
size: -; J: TRBJ2-2; V: TRBV6-1; D: -; CDR3: CASSARAPGGGKNTGELFF; DNA: TGTGCCAGCAGTGCCAGGGCCCCCGGAGGTGGTAAGAACACCGGGGAGCTGTTTTTT
size: few; J: TRBJ1-5; V: TRBV5-4; D: TRBD1; CDR3: CASSSQGGAQHF; DNA: TGTGCCAGCAGTTCTCAGGGGGGGGCCCAGCATTTT
size: -; J: TRBJ1-3; V: TRBV6-1; D: -; CDR3: CASSEAPGFGNTIYF; DNA: TGTGCCAGCAGTGAAGCCCCAGGGTTTGGAAACACCATATATTTT
size: few; J: TRBJ2-2; V: TRBV6-5; D: TRBD1; CDR3: CASSRDRRNTGELFF; DNA: TGTGCCAGCAGCCGGGACAGGCGCAACACCGGGGAGCTGTTTTTT
size: few; J: TRBJ1-2; V: TRBV27; D: -; CDR3: CASSPNGQNYGYTF; DNA: TGTGCCAGCAGTCCCAACGGACAGAACTATGGCTACACCTTC
size: -; J: TRBJ2-7; V: TRBV6-5; D: -; CDR3: CASSYSTGFSYEQYF; DNA: TGTGCCAGCAGTTACTCAACAGGGTTCTCCTACGAGCAGTACTTC
size: few; J: TRBJ2-1; V: TRBV19; D: TRBD2; CDR3: CASRGTSGSSYNEQFF; DNA: TGTGCCAGTCGCGGGACTAGCGGGAGCTCCTACAATGAGCAGTTCTTC
size: few; J: TRBJ2-3; V: TRBV27; D: TRBD2; CDR3: CASRLAGGPDTQYF; DNA: TGTGCCAGCAGACTAGCGGGAGGGCCAGATACGCAGTATTTT
size: -; J: TRBJ2-2; V: TRBV9; D: TRBD2; CDR3: CASSVRREAGAHTGELFF; DNA: TGTGCCAGCAGCGTAAGGCGGGAGGCGGGGGCCCACACCGGGGAGCTGTTTTTT
size: -; J: TRBJ1-5; V: TRBV7-2; D: -; CDR3: CASSQEQNQPQHF; DNA: TGTGCCAGCAGCCAGGAACAGAATCAGCCCCAGCATTTT
size: -; J: TRBJ2-7; V: TRBV5-4; D: -; CDR3: CASSPSPGGGSYEQYF; DNA: TGTGCCAGCAGCCCGAGCCCAGGTGGGGGCTCCTACGAGCAGTACTTC
size: -; J: TRBJ1-2; V: TRBV7-9; D: -; CDR3: CASSPPAGPNYGYTF; DNA: TGTGCCAGCAGCCCCCCAGCGGGCCCTAACTATGGCTACACCTTC
size: -; J: TRBJ2-7; V: TRBV11-2; D: -; CDR3: CASSLVAREQYF; DNA: TGTGCCAGCAGCTTAGTCGCGCGGGAGCAGTACTTC
size: -; J: TRBJ1-5; V: TRBV7-9; D: TRBD1; CDR3: CASSFQGAGNQPQHF; DNA: TGTGCCAGCAGCTTCCAGGGGGCAGGCAATCAGCCCCAGCATTTT
size: -; J: TRBJ2-5; V: TRBV5-4; D: -; CDR3: CASSSGTTEETQYF; DNA: TGTGCCAGCAGCTCTGGGACCACTGAAGAGACCCAGTACTTC